This T cell receptor (beta chain) was recovered during a study of T cells in Graves' hyperthyroidism and ophthalmopathy. Background on the study: At the time of initial diagnosis and before any treatment, peripheral blood was collected.

It was RNA transcripts that yielded the amplified TCR beta CDR3 regions. The TCR CDR3 first-round RT-PCR relied on the HTBI primer set. TCRdb processed the multiplex PCR reads anew with MiXCR; each CDR3 protein has one entry. The sample yields about 410,000 distinct CDR3 sequences, under 15% seen once. This clonotype was seen only a few times. This CDR3 contains 13 residues. V was trimmed by 0 bases and J by 11 bases, leaving 11 bases between them. The V gene's germline CDR1 is SGHNT and CDR2 YENEEA. Ophthalmopathy in the patients scored at least 3 on Clinical Activity Score and at least 4 on NOSPECS grade, lasting under 3 months. PBMCs were derived from under 13 ml fresh peripheral blood.

The sample consisted of blood. The chain uses TRBV11-3 and TRBJ1-5; D remains unclear. The clonotype comes from a man between 18 and 29 years old with Graves' ophthalmopathy. The chain's CDR3 is CASSLDVGRAQHF. CDR3 DNA sequence: TGTGCCAGCAGCTTAGATGTGGGGAGGGCCCAGCATTTT.